These T cell receptor beta chains were read from a single sample in a study of vaccination and CD4 T cells after COVID-19. These receptors have no identified antigens. One entry per CDR3 protein, called by TCRdb with MiXCR from the PCR reads. The table lists some 19,000 distinct CDR3 sequences, about 59% of them singletons, with nearly 6% in the top ten. Sequenced sample: CD4+ T cells from blood, cultured in vitro. All receptors derive from a human donor who had recovered from COVID-19. Both conserved end residues are part of each CDR3. A D gene is named only where the DNA matches it firmly. Size tells how often a clone was seen (once, few, many) or the class of an expanded clone, and some rows leave it out.

V	D	size	J	DNA	CDR3
TRBV5-1	-	-	TRBJ2-7	TGCGCCAGCAGCCCCGATGGACTTAGCAGTAGCGAGCAGTACTTC	CASSPDGLSSSEQYF
TRBV20-1	TRBD1	few	TRBJ2-3	TGCAGTGCTTCCTCCGGGACAGGGACTTCAGATACGCAGTATTTT	CSASSGTGTSDTQYF
TRBV15	TRBD2	medium-sized	TRBJ2-7	TGTGCCACCAGCTATACTGGAGCTAGCGGGATCTCCTACGAGCAGTACTTC	CATSYTGASGISYEQYF
TRBV2	-	-	TRBJ1-5	TGTGCCAGCAATCGCTTAGGGATCAGCAATCAGCCCCAGCATTTT	CASNRLGISNQPQHF
TRBV11-2	-	-	TRBJ2-5	TGTGCCAGCAGCACCCTGCTAGGATTCGGAGAGACCCAGTACTTC	CASSTLLGFGETQYF
TRBV7-2	TRBD2	-	TRBJ2-7	TGTGCCAGCAGCCTTAGCGGGTCGACCTCCTACGAGCAGTACTTC	CASSLSGSTSYEQYF
TRBV3-1	-	-	TRBJ1-5	TGTGCCAGCAGCCTGCTTAATCAGCCCCAGCATTTT	CASSLLNQPQHF
TRBV27	TRBD2	-	TRBJ2-5	TGTGCCAGCAGTCCCCTTCTAGCGGGAGTGGGCCAGACCCAGTACTTC	CASSPLLAGVGQTQYF
TRBV11-2	TRBD2	few	TRBJ2-5	TGTGCCAGCAGCGAGACCGGGCTAGCGGGAGCAGGAGAGACCCAGTACTTC	CASSETGLAGAGETQYF
TRBV12-3/TRBV12-4	-	few	TRBJ1-5	TGTGCCAGCAGTTTAAGCACAGGGAGCAATCAGCCCCAGCATTTT	CASSLSTGSNQPQHF
TRBV12-5	-	-	TRBJ2-3	TGTGCTAGTGGTTTGGGGCGAGATACGCAGTATTTT	CASGLGRDTQYF
TRBV4-2	-	-	TRBJ1-2	TGTGCCAGCAGCCAAGATGTCAGGCGAGGCTACACCTTC	CASSQDVRRGYTF
TRBV4-1	TRBD2	-	TRBJ2-7	TGCGCCAGCAGCCTTACTAGCGGAACCACCTACGAGCAGTACTTC	CASSLTSGTTYEQYF
TRBV12-3/TRBV12-4	TRBD1	-	TRBJ2-3	TGTGCCAGCAGTCCGTCGGACAGGGGGGCTCACACAGATACGCAGTATTTT	CASSPSDRGAHTDTQYF